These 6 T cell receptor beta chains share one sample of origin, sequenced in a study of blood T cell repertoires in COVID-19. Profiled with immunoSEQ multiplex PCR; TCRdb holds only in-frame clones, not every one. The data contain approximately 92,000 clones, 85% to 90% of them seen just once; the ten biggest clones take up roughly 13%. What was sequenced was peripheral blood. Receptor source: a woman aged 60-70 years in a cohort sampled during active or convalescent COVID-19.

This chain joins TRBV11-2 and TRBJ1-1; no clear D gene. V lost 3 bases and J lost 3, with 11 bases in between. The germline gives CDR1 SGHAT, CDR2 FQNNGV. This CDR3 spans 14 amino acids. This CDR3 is CASSLRETYTEAFF. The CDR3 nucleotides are TGTGCCAGCAGCTTGAGGGAGACATACACTGAAGCTTTCTTT.

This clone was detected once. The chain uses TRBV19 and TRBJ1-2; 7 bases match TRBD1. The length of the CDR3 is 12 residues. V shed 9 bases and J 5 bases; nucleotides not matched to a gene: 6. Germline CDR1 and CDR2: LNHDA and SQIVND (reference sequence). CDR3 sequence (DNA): TGTGCCAGCGAGGACAGGATGTATGGCTACACCTTC. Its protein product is CASEDRMYGYTF.

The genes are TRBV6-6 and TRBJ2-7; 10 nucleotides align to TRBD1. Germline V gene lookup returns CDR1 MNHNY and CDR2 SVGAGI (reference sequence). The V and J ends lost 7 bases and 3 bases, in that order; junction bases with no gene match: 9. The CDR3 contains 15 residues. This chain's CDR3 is CASTLLGTGDYEQYF. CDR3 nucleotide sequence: TGTGCCAGCACCTTACTGGGGACAGGGGACTACGAGCAGTACTTC.

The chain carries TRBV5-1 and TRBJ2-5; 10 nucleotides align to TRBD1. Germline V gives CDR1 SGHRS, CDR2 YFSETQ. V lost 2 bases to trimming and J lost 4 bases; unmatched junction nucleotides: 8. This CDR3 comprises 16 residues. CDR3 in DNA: TGCGCCAGCAGCTTAAGACAGGGGGCGTTCGGAGAGACCCAGTACTTC. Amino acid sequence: CASSLRQGAFGETQYF.

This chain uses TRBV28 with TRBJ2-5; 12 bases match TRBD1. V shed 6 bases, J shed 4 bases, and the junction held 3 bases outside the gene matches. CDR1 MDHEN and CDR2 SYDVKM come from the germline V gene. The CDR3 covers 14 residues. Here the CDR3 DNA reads TGTGCCAGCAGAGGGACAGGGGGCGGAGAGACCCAGTACTTC. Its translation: CASRGTGGGETQYF.

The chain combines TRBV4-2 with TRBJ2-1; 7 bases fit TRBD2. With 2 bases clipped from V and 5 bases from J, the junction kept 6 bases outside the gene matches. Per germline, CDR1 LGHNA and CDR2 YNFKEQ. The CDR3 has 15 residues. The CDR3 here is CASSQWVGGDNEQFF. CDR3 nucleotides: TGTGCCAGCAGCCAATGGGTGGGGGGGGACAATGAGCAGTTCTTC.